This TCR beta chain was profiled in a study of T cell repertoires in cytomegalovirus infection. The CDR3 covers 15 residues. Germline assignment: CDR1 SGHVT and CDR2 SQSDAQ. V shed 5 bases and J shed 4 bases, with 17 bases lying between them. On this clonotype itself: This clone may be a read error of a much larger clone one base away.

TCRdb re-derived calls from the reads in MiXCR, one entry per CDR3 protein. Of some 300,000 distinct CDR3 sequences listed, 9.6% are singletons. This sequence was found in a human donor in good health (CMV status not recorded). Some clones in this sample may be carry-over from other donors' samples. V gene TRBV7-4 combines with J gene TRBJ1-1; D gene ambiguous. Sequencing input: PBMCs. The CDR3 sequence: CASSLNTGPSTEAFF. The CDR3 region has the DNA TGTGCCAGCAGCCTCAACACGGGCCCGAGCACTGAAGCTTTCTTT.